This TCR beta chain was identified during a study of breast tumors, draining lymph nodes, adjacent tissues. The CDR3 is made up of 13 amino acids. Per the germline V gene, CDR1 is SGHNT and CDR2 is YYREEE (reference sequence). Trimming took off 0 bases at V and 2 bases at J, with 6 bases between the two ends. For this clonotype: A clone one base away is much larger, so this may be a read error.

Axillary draining lymph nodes of breast cancer patients supplied the node samples. In TCRdb, the multiplex PCR reads were re-called with MiXCR into one record per CDR3 protein. Here the sample spans over 200,000 distinct CDR3 sequences, around 32% being singletons. Sequencing used axillary lymph node tissue. The clonotype was recovered from a female donor with breast cancer. Some clones in this sample may be carry-over from other donors' samples. This chain joins TRBV5-4 and TRBJ2-7, with D unresolved. The CDR3 bases are TGTGCCAGCAGCTTGGAGCCACCCTACGAGCAGTACTTC. It is translated as CASSLEPPYEQYF. Complete variable domain (other parts from reference TRBV5-4 and TRBJ2-7): ETGVTQSPTHLIKTRGQQVTLRCSSQSGHNTVSWYQQALGQGPQFIFQYYREEENGRGNFPPRFSGLQFPNYSSELNVNALELDDSALYLCASSLEPPYEQYFGPGTRLTVT.